The entry below describes one T cell receptor beta chain. Cohort 3 donors counted as recovered after two negative PCRs, clearance, or resolved symptoms. This record belongs to a study of blood T cell repertoires in COVID-19. Study in general: Sites in the United States, Italy and Spain provided acute and convalescent COVID-19 samples. Sample material is recorded as cDNA or gDNA derived from T cells, B-cell-depleted T cells, or PBMCs.

The authors' processing: Nucleated cell counts were estimated from reference gene primer amplification. Data came from immunoSEQ multiplex PCR; TCRdb stores just in-frame clones and leaves some out. That table supplies the V and J calls and clone size; D and trimming were determined from the DNA. This sample has approximately 400,000 clones, with around 86% found just once. V trimming: 5 bases; J trimming: 9 bases; junction bases outside the gene matches: 5. Germline CDR1 and CDR2: SGHTA and FQGNSA. CDR3 length equals 13 residues. The specimen was PBMCs or T cells enriched from blood (not recorded which). The genes are TRBV7-2 and TRBJ2-1, with TRBD2 identical over 9 bases. The source of this sequence is a woman aged 45-65 years who had recovered from COVID-19. The CDR3 here is CASSLRLAVEQFF. The CDR3 bases are TGTGCCAGCAGCCTAAGACTAGCGGTTGAGCAGTTCTTC.